A single sample gave rise to the 8 T cell receptor beta chains below, sequenced in a study of blood T cells in healthy people across ages. Sample-barcoded 5' priming and a J-beta primer mix drove a second PCR of about 7 to 12 cycles. TCRdb processed the 5' RACE reads anew with MiXCR; each CDR3 protein has one entry. The sample includes some 790,000 distinct CDR3 sequences, under 30% of them seen just once. Sequencing was done on a sample of blood. These receptor sequences come from a woman of 80 years or more in good health.

This clonotype has just a few counts. V and J are TRBV7-9 and TRBJ1-5; D not certain. This CDR3 comprises 16 residues. The V end was cut by 1 base, the J end by 3 bases, with 13 bases between. Germline V lookup: CDR1 SEHNR, CDR2 FQNEAQ (reference sequence). The CDR3: CASSLGTGATNQPQHF. The DNA of the CDR3 is TGTGCCAGCAGCTTAGGAACCGGAGCCACCAATCAGCCCCAGCATTTT.

A few counts support this clonotype. The chain recombines TRBV2 with TRBJ2-3; no clear D. Germline values: CDR1 SNHLY, CDR2 FYNNEI. Trimming removed 4 bases at V and 2 bases at J, with 16 bases between. The CDR3 runs to 16 residues. Here the CDR3 reads CASSAIYGSLTDTQYF. The CDR3 region has the DNA TGTGCCAGCAGTGCAATTTATGGCTCACTCACAGATACGCAGTATTTT.

Ten or more counts support this clonotype. This sequence joins TRBV29-1 and TRBJ1-2; D gene uncertain. The CDR3 consists of 11 residues. Germline V CDR1 and CDR2: SQVTM, ANQGSEA. Trimming shortened V by 5 bases and J by 6 bases, and 10 bases separated the two germline ends. The CDR3: CSVSYLDGYTF. DNA of the CDR3: TGCAGCGTTTCTTATCTGGATGGCTACACCTTC.

This clonotype has more than one count but fewer than ten. It may be a read error: a sequence one base away is much more abundant. CDR3 sequence: CATSDGWETQYF. The CDR3 DNA reads as TGTGCCACCAGTGACGGGTGGGAGACCCAGTACTTC. The chain has TRBV24-1 and TRBJ2-5, with unresolved D. The CDR3 has 12 residues. The germline gives CDR1 KGHDR, CDR2 SFDVKD. The V and J ends lost 4 bases and 5 bases respectively, with 7 bases between them.

The sample holds a few counts of this clonotype. CDR3 amino acids: CASSRLLISYNEQFF. CDR3 sequence (DNA): TGTGCCAGTAGTAGACTGCTGATCTCCTACAATGAGCAGTTCTTC. V usage is TRBV19 and J usage is TRBJ2-1; D is unclear. The CDR3 has 15 residues. Germline-derived CDR1 and CDR2 are LNHDA and SQIVND (reference sequence). The V end lost 4 bases, the J end lost 0 bases, and 10 bases lay between the germline ends.

The chain has TRBV7-2 and TRBJ2-1, with TRBD1 matching 10 bases. Losses at the gene ends were 1 base for V and 6 bases for J; bases not matched to a gene: 6. The CDR3 length is 16 residues. Looked up from germline, CDR1 is SGHTA and CDR2 is FQGNSA. The CDR3 nucleotides are TGTGCCAGCAGCTTAGGCCCGGGACAGGGGCGCAATGAGCAGTTCTTC. The encoded protein is CASSLGPGQGRNEQFF.

This clonotype was seen once. The chain uses TRBV14 and TRBJ2-2; the D gene is possibly TRBD1 (5 bases). The CDR3 extends over 14 amino acids. Trimming cost V 3 bases and J 7 bases, with 12 bases left between them. Looked up from germline, CDR1 is SGHDN and CDR2 is FVKESK. In DNA form, the CDR3 reads TGTGCCAGCAGCCAGAGTTGGGGCGGCGGGGAGCTGTTTTTT. This codes for CASSQSWGGGELFF.

This clonotype has only a few counts. The chain recombines TRBV20-1 with TRBJ2-5, with unresolved D. The tail of the sequence fits TRBJ2-7 better, so the J call may be wrong. Per germline, CDR1 DFQATT and CDR2 SNEGSKA (reference sequence). The CDR3 is 12 residues long. Here the CDR3 reads CSASGGTGEQYF. The CDR3 nucleotides read TGCAGTGCTAGTGGCGGTACCGGCGAGCAGTACTTC.